These T cell receptor beta chains were read from a single sample in a study of blood T cell repertoires in COVID-19. Sequencing was performed with immunoSEQ multiplex PCR; in TCRdb, only in-frame clones are kept and a portion is missing. The sample lists about 430,000 clones; around 90% were seen once. The sequencing sample was made of peripheral blood. The receptors shown here come from a man aged 18 to 35 with COVID-19, enrolled during active disease. CDR3s include the opening cysteine and the closing phenylalanine or tryptophan. The D gene is left open where the match is weak. Where a row states a size, it is once, few, many or the class of an expanded clone; other rows omit it.

size: .; D: .; V: TRBV12-5; J: TRBJ2-2; DNA: TGTGCTAGTGGTCCGGCGGACACCGGGGAGCTGTTTTTT; CDR3: CASGPADTGELFF
size: .; D: .; V: TRBV27; J: TRBJ1-3; DNA: TGTGCCAGCAGGGCTAGGGGTGATGGAAACACCATATATTTT; CDR3: CASRARGDGNTIYF
size: .; D: .; V: TRBV5-8; J: TRBJ1-1; DNA: TGTGCCGCCGACAGAAACACTGAAGCTTTCTTT; CDR3: CAADRNTEAFF
size: few; D: .; V: TRBV6-5; J: TRBJ2-7; DNA: TGTGCCAGCAGTTACTTTAGCGTGGGCTACGAGCAGTACTTC; CDR3: CASSYFSVGYEQYF
size: .; D: TRBD2; V: TRBV5-8; J: TRBJ2-5; DNA: TGTGCCAGCAGCCCCGGGACTAGCGTCAGAGAGACCCAGTACTTC; CDR3: CASSPGTSVRETQYF
size: .; D: TRBD2; V: TRBV19; J: TRBJ2-1; DNA: TGTGCCAGTAGTCGGCTCGGGACTAGCGGGCGCAATGAGCAGTTCTTC; CDR3: CASSRLGTSGRNEQFF
size: .; D: TRBD2; V: TRBV11-2; J: TRBJ2-7; DNA: TGTGCCAGCAGCGCAAGGACTAGCGGAACCTACGAGCAGTACTTC; CDR3: CASSARTSGTYEQYF
size: .; D: .; V: TRBV5-6; J: TRBJ1-2; DNA: TGTGCCAGCAGCAAGGACACGAATAACTATGGCTACACCTTC; CDR3: CASSKDTNNYGYTF
size: .; D: TRBD1; V: TRBV18; J: TRBJ2-2; DNA: TGTGCCAGCTCTTTTGGACAGGGACGCGGGACCGGGGAGCTGTTTTTT; CDR3: CASSFGQGRGTGELFF
size: .; D: .; V: TRBV6-5; J: TRBJ1-1; DNA: TGTGCCAGCAGTTACCCGGACAGTAGAGAAGCTTTCTTT; CDR3: CASSYPDSREAFF
size: .; D: .; V: TRBV5-1; J: TRBJ2-2; DNA: TGCGCCAGCAGCTTGGTCTCCGTACATCGGGACACCGGGGAGCTGTTTTTT; CDR3: CASSLVSVHRDTGELFF
size: .; D: TRBD2; V: TRBV29-1; J: TRBJ2-3; DNA: TGCAGCGTTGGAGCGGGGGCCGGCACAGATACGCAGTATTTT; CDR3: CSVGAGAGTDTQYF
size: .; D: .; V: TRBV11-3; J: TRBJ2-1; DNA: TGTGCCAGCAGCTCAAAGCGCGGCGGGGAGTTCTTC; CDR3: CASSSKRGGEFF
size: .; D: .; V: TRBV6-5; J: TRBJ2-7; DNA: TGTGCCAGCAGGCGGGACGGAACCTACGAGCAGTACTTC; CDR3: CASRRDGTYEQYF
size: once; D: .; V: TRBV6-5; J: TRBJ1-3; DNA: TGTGCCAGCAAGAGCGGCCGCTGGCCCGGCGGCACCATATATTTT; CDR3: CASKSGRWPGGTIYF
size: .; D: .; V: TRBV19; J: TRBJ1-2; DNA: TGTGCCAGTAGTATAGATCTCGGGTCGGATGGCTACACCTTC; CDR3: CASSIDLGSDGYTF
size: .; D: .; V: TRBV14; J: TRBJ2-5; DNA: TGTGCCAGCAGCCAAGAAGAAGGCGGAGAGACCCAGTACTTC; CDR3: CASSQEEGGETQYF
size: .; D: .; V: TRBV5-1; J: TRBJ2-5; DNA: TGCGCCAGCAGCTTGAGTCCGGGGAGGGAGACCCAGTACTTC; CDR3: CASSLSPGRETQYF
size: .; D: .; V: TRBV11-2; J: TRBJ2-7; DNA: TGTGCCAGCAGCTTATCAGCAGGGCCCCTCGAGCAGTACTTC; CDR3: CASSLSAGPLEQYF
size: .; D: TRBD1; V: TRBV7-9; J: TRBJ1-3; DNA: TGTGCCAGCAGCACTGACAGGGTGGCCGGAAACACCATATATTTT; CDR3: CASSTDRVAGNTIYF
size: .; D: .; V: TRBV12-5; J: TRBJ2-7; DNA: TGTGCTAGTGGACACCATGAAGCCTACGAGCAGTACTTC; CDR3: CASGHHEAYEQYF
size: .; D: TRBD1; V: TRBV7-8; J: TRBJ2-7; DNA: TGTGCCAGCAGCCCCGGACAGGGAGCTCCTCTCGAGCAGTACTTC; CDR3: CASSPGQGAPLEQYF
size: few; D: TRBD2; V: TRBV9; J: TRBJ2-7; DNA: TGTGCCAGCAGTACGGCGGGAGGGCCGAGGGAGCAGTACTTC; CDR3: CASSTAGGPREQYF
size: .; D: TRBD1; V: TRBV30; J: TRBJ2-2; DNA: TGTGCCTGGACAGGGGGCCCCGGGGAGCTGTTTTTT; CDR3: CAWTGGPGELFF
size: .; D: .; V: TRBV6-6; J: TRBJ1-2; DNA: TGTGCCAGCAGACCCGACTTGGTCTATGGCTACACCTTC; CDR3: CASRPDLVYGYTF
size: .; D: TRBD1; V: TRBV6-6; J: TRBJ1-4; DNA: TGTGCCAGCAGTCGCTTGGCAGGGGGAAGGCAACAGACTAATGAAAAACTGTTTTTT; CDR3: CASSRLAGGRQQTNEKLFF
size: .; D: .; V: TRBV3-1/TRBV3-2; J: TRBJ1-2; DNA: TGTGCCAGCAGCCCGACAGGTACCGACTATGGCTACACCTTC; CDR3: CASSPTGTDYGYTF